This TCR beta chain was sequenced in a study of T cell responses to AZD1222 COVID-19 vaccine. Study findings and constraints: Donors were largely white British and mainly female; clonal diversity was possibly underestimated.

Worth noting for this clone: Its cognate antigen is unknown.

This CDR3 spans 13 amino acids. CDR1 and CDR2 (germline): SGHVS, FQNEAQ. Trimming cost V 5 bases and J 8 bases; bases outside gene matches: 4. Sequenced by immunoSEQ multiplex PCR; TCRdb stores in-frame clones only, minus some. The table has fewer than 75,000 clones, over 80% seen once; the top ten hold 6.3%. This rearrangement joins TRBV7-8 to TRBJ2-1, with 9 bases lining up with TRBD2. Sequences were derived from peripheral blood, sampled 28 days after the second dose of the MenACWY control vaccine. The TCR comes from an adult who received the MenACWY meningococcal vaccine as a control. CDR3 DNA: TGTGCCAGCAGCAACCGACTAGCGGATGAGCAGTTCTTC. Amino acids: CASSNRLADEQFF.